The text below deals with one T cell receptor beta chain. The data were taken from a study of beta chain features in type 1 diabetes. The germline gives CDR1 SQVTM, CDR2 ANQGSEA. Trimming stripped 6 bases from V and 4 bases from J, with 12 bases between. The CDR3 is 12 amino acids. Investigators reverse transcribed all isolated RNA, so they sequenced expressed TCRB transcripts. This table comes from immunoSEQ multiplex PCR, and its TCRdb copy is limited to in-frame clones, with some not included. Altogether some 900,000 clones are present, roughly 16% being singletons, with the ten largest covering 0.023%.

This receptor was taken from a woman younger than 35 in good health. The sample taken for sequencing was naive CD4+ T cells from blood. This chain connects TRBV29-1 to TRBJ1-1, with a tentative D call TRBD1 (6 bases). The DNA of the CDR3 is TGCAGCGTGGCGGGGGGGCTCACTGAAGCTTTCTTT. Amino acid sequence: CSVAGGLTEAFF.